Following are 21 T cell receptor beta chains from one sample sequenced in a study of cytomegalovirus exposure and HLA in healthy donors. PCR primers comprised 60 Vbeta and 13 Jbeta primers. TCRdb's table, derived via immunoSEQ multiplex PCR, lists solely in-frame clones and lacks some. Here the sample spans 200,000 to 250,000 clones, 77% being singletons. Specimen: PBMCs. The receptors come from an older woman in good health and CMV-seropositive.

The rearrangement links TRBV5-1 to TRBJ1-1; D is perhaps TRBD1 (5 bases). Between the trimmed V and J ends, which lost 6 bases and 5 bases, there was a span of 17 bases. The germline V gene encodes CDR1 SGHRS and CDR2 YFSETQ. The length of the CDR3 is 14 residues. CDR3 DNA sequence: TGCGCCAGCACCGCACTAGCGGGGGAAACTGAAGCTTTCTTT. Protein sequence: CASTALAGETEAFF.

The CDR3 reads CASRPDRDEQYF. In DNA, the CDR3 is TGCGCCAGCAGGCCCGACAGGGACGAGCAGTACTTC. This sequence joins TRBV5-1 and TRBJ2-7, with 7 bases lining up with TRBD1. The J segment lost 5 bases and the V segment lost 5 bases, leaving 4 bases of the junction unmatched. Germline CDR1 reads SGHRS; CDR2 reads YFSETQ. The CDR3 contains 12 residues. Variable domain in full (rest from reference TRBV5-1 and TRBJ2-7): KAGVTQTPRYLIKTRGQQVTLSCSPISGHRSVSWYQQTPGQGLQFLFEYFSETQRNKGNFPGRFSGRQFSNSRSEMNVSTLELGDSALYLCASRPDRDEQYFGPGTRLTVT.

This clone has more than one count but fewer than ten. The chain is built from TRBV2 and TRBJ1-5; 7 bases agree with TRBD1. CDR1 is SNHLY, CDR2 FYNNEI, per germline. This CDR3 contains 14 residues. The V and J ends lost 5 bases and 3 bases, in that order; junction bases with no gene match: 4. This chain's CDR3 is CASSRDRDNQPQHF. The CDR3 bases are TGTGCCAGCAGTCGGGACAGAGACAATCAGCCCCAGCATTTT.

This clone was seen a single time. CDR3 bases: TGTGCCAGCAGTGCGCTGACTTCAGGAAACACCATATATTTT. This translates into CASSALTSGNTIYF. This chain connects TRBV6-5 to TRBJ1-3; D gene unclear. Germline CDR1 is MNHEY and CDR2 is SVGAGI. The V end lost 5 bases, the J end lost 4 bases, and 12 bases lay between the germline ends. The CDR3 is made up of 14 amino acids.

V gene TRBV25-1 combines with J gene TRBJ1-1; TRBD1 matches at 10 bases. Germline V CDR1 and CDR2: MGHDK, SYGVNS. The CDR3 has 12 residues. The ends lost 10 bases at V and 6 bases at J; junction bases unmatched: 5. The CDR3 DNA follows: TGTGCCACCAGGACAGGGGGTCCTGAAGCTTTCTTT. Residues: CATRTGGPEAFF.

The chain recombines TRBV7-2 with TRBJ1-1; D unresolved. The CDR3 runs to 13 residues. Germline loops: CDR1 SGHTA, CDR2 FQGNSA. Trimming left V 5 bases short and J 6 bases short, with 13 bases between. The CDR3 sequence: CASSLRSLPEAFF. CDR3 bases: TGTGCCAGCAGCCTCAGGTCACTGCCTGAAGCTTTCTTT.

This clone appeared a few times. This sequence joins TRBV28 and TRBJ2-1; no definite D call. The CDR3 covers 14 residues. The germline V and J ends were trimmed by 7 bases and 5 bases, with 15 bases remaining between them. CDR1 is MDHEN, CDR2 SYDVKM, per germline. In DNA form, the CDR3 reads TGTGCCAGCAAGGATATTGGAGCCGACAATGAGCAGTTCTTC. It codes for CASKDIGADNEQFF.

There are a few counts of this clone. This chain joins TRBV18 and TRBJ1-2; the match to TRBD1 covers 10 bases. The CDR3 consists of 14 residues. Germline trimming cut 2 bases from V and 4 bases from J; bases unmatched to any gene: 1. Germline V gene data show CDR1 as KGHSH and CDR2 as LQKENI. The DNA of the CDR3 is TGTGCCAGCTCACCAAGGGACAGGGGCTATGGCTACACCTTC. This sequence encodes CASSPRDRGYGYTF. Full variable domain (outside the CDR3, taken from reference TRBV18 and TRBJ1-2): NAGVMQNPRHLVRRRGQEARLRCSPMKGHSHVYWYRQLPEEGLKFMVYLQKENIIDESGMPKERFSAEFPKEGPSILRIQQVVRGDSAAYFCASSPRDRGYGYTFGSGTRLTVV.

V is TRBV10-3 and J is TRBJ2-1; D perhaps matches TRBD2 (6 bases). The germline gives CDR1 ENHRY, CDR2 SYGVKD. Trimming took 4 bases from V and 4 from J, leaving 14 bases between them. This CDR3 contains 15 residues. CDR3 in amino acids: CAISGGWGEYNEQFF. DNA for the CDR3: TGTGCCATCAGTGGCGGGTGGGGGGAATACAATGAGCAGTTCTTC.

The chain carries TRBV11-3 and TRBJ2-2; D is uncertain. The V gene lost 8 bases and the J gene lost 7 bases, with 11 bases spanning the gap. CDR3 length: 12 amino acids. Germline V gene sequence: CDR1 SGHNT, CDR2 YENEEA. The CDR3 here is CASAGQVGELFF. The CDR3 DNA follows: TGTGCCAGCGCCGGTCAGGTCGGGGAGCTGTTTTTT.

The chain combines TRBV10-1 with TRBJ2-5; 7 bases match TRBD2. The V segment lost 4 bases and the J segment 2 bases; nucleotides outside the gene matches: 4. CDR3 length: 14 residues. CDR1 is WNHNN and CDR2 is SYGVQD in the germline V gene (reference sequence). The CDR3 DNA sequence: TGCGCCAGCAGTGCGGGGGGTACACAAGAGACCCAGTACTTC. Protein sequence: CASSAGGTQETQYF.

This chain uses TRBV7-8 with TRBJ2-7; 12 bases match TRBD2. Germline lookup yields CDR1 SGHVS and CDR2 FQNEAQ. The V gene end was trimmed by 1 base and the J gene end by 7 bases; junction bases not matched to a gene: 5. The CDR3 spans 15 residues. The CDR3 is CASSLDYGLAGEQYF. CDR3 bases: TGTGCCAGCAGCTTAGACTATGGACTAGCGGGAGAGCAGTACTTC.

The chain joins TRBV5-1 to TRBJ2-1; TRBD1 might be the D (5 bases). Trimming shortened V by 0 bases and J by 15 bases, and 13 bases separated the two germline ends. The CDR3 length is 12 residues. Germline V gives CDR1 SGHRS, CDR2 YFSETQ. CDR3 sequence (DNA): TGCGCCAGCAGCTTGGACAGGCAAGTTCCGTTCTTC. This encodes CASSLDRQVPFF.

The V gene is TRBV30, the J gene TRBJ1-1; 7 bases fit TRBD1. The CDR3 has 13 residues. V lost 5 bases, J lost 2 bases, and 5 bases stayed unmatched. Germline CDR1 is GTSNPN and CDR2 is SVGIG (reference sequence). CDR3 loop: CAWQTGSNTEAFF. The DNA of the CDR3 is TGTGCCTGGCAGACAGGGTCTAACACTGAAGCTTTCTTT. Looking up the rest from reference TRBV30 and TRBJ1-1 gives the full variable domain: SQTIHQWPATLVQPVGSPLSLECTVEGTSNPNLYWYRQAAGRGLQLLFYSVGIGQISSEVPQNLSASRPQDRQFILSSKKLLLSDSGFYLCAWQTGSNTEAFFGQGTRLTVV.

The chain combines TRBV9 with TRBJ1-2; D ambiguous. Germline V lookup: CDR1 SGDLS, CDR2 YYNGEE. CDR3 size: 13 residues. The ends were cut back, 4 bases at V and 4 bases at J, with 11 bases in the middle. The CDR3 DNA sequence: TGTGCCAGCAGCCCAGATCAGGCCTATGGCTACACCTTC. Translation: CASSPDQAYGYTF.

In nucleotides, the CDR3 is TGTGCCAGCAGTTCACCGGGACAGGGGGCTTTTGAGCAGTACTTC. It codes for CASSSPGQGAFEQYF. This chain joins TRBV28 and TRBJ2-7, with 12 bases identical to TRBD1. The CDR3 totals 15 residues. CDR1 is MDHEN and CDR2 is SYDVKM in the germline V gene. The ends lost 4 bases at V and 7 bases at J; junction bases unmatched: 8.

As concerns this clone: Within the sample, other DNA sequences also encode this same CDR3. The genes are TRBV5-1 and TRBJ1-3, with D hard to call. Looked up from germline, CDR1 is SGHRS and CDR2 is YFSETQ. V was pared by 0 bases and J by 0 bases, with 4 bases between. CDR3 length equals 14 residues. In DNA form, the CDR3 reads TGCGCCAGCAGCTTGGGCAGCTCTGGAAACACCATATATTTT. The encoded protein is CASSLGSSGNTIYF.

The V gene is TRBV5-1, the J gene TRBJ2-1; 9 nucleotides align to TRBD2. The V gene's germline CDR1 is SGHRS and CDR2 YFSETQ. V shed 4 bases and J 7 bases; nucleotides not matched to a gene: 12. The CDR3 loop spans 16 amino acids. CDR3 nucleotide sequence: TGCGCCAGCAGCCCAACAGCCGGGACTAGCTTGAATGAGCAGTTCTTC. This gives the protein CASSPTAGTSLNEQFF.

This chain uses TRBV7-2 with TRBJ2-3; 7 positions match TRBD1. The CDR3 spans 16 residues. V lost 1 base to trimming and J lost 3 bases; unmatched junction nucleotides: 7. Per the germline V gene, CDR1 is SGHTA and CDR2 is FQGNSA. The CDR3 DNA sequence: TGTGCCAGCAGCTTAGATCCACAGGGGTGGACAGATACGCAGTATTTT. Translated, it gives CASSLDPQGWTDTQYF.

Only a few counts were recorded for this clone. The V and J genes are TRBV6-6 and TRBJ1-2; TRBD1 agrees at 8 bases. There are 14 residues in the CDR3. Trimming removed 7 bases from V and 4 bases from J; junction bases left unmatched: 8. CDR1 and CDR2 from the germline V gene are MNHNY and SVGAGI (reference sequence). The DNA for the CDR3 is TGTGCCAGCACCGATTCTACAGGGGGCTATGGCTACACCTTC. This encodes CASTDSTGGYGYTF.

The V call is TRBV10-1, the J call TRBJ2-2, with 7 bases matching TRBD2. The CDR3 loop spans 14 amino acids. Trimming removed 4 bases from V and 5 bases from J; junction bases left unmatched: 4. The germline V gene has CDR1 WNHNN and CDR2 SYGVQD (reference sequence). CDR3 sequence: CASSVSGETGELFF. The DNA for the CDR3 is TGCGCCAGCAGTGTAAGCGGGGAGACCGGGGAGCTGTTTTTT.